This record concerns one TCR beta chain sequence. Its cognate antigen is unknown. Libraries were prepared by immunoSEQ multiplex PCR; TCRdb keeps only in-frame clonotypes and omits some of them. In the table there are 500,000 or so clones, approximately 95% of which are singletons. This entry belongs to a study of shared clonotypes between healthy human individuals. Study-wide background: Each donor's CD4 naive and CD4 memory cells filled three plates apiece, CD8 naive two, and CD8 memory one.

Germline loops: CDR1 GTSNPN, CDR2 SVGIG (reference sequence). V was clipped by 5 bases and J by 0 bases; unmatched bases: 4. There are 14 residues in the CDR3. Splitting the CD4+ cells yielded a CD45RA+ naive subset and a CD45RA-negative memory subset. General study points: Against clonotypes common to all four donors, non-shared ones had lower generation probabilities.

The specimen sequenced was naive CD4+ T cells sorted from blood. As to subset: CD45RA+ positively selected. The clonotype originates from a woman younger than 45 in good health. The gene calls are TRBV30 and TRBJ1-5; the match to TRBD1 covers 7 bases. Here the CDR3 reads CAWSGQLSNQPQHF. Written as DNA, the CDR3 is TGTGCCTGGTCGGGACAGCTTAGCAATCAGCCCCAGCATTTT. Full variable domain (rest looked up from reference TRBV30 and TRBJ1-5): SQTIHQWPATLVQPVGSPLSLECTVEGTSNPNLYWYRQAAGRGLQLLFYSVGIGQISSEVPQNLSASRPQDRQFILSSKKLLLSDSGFYLCAWSGQLSNQPQHFGDGTRLSIL.